The 10 T cell receptor beta chains presented below share a single source sample, sequenced in a study of early T cells in non-severe SARS-CoV-2 infection (TCRdb year 2021). Libraries came from 5' RACE. Sequencing relied on a NextSeq 500. TCRdb took the public reads, trimmed them with fastp at Q25, ran MiXCR for clone calling and kept in-frame beta chains. For every CDR3 protein sequence, its rows merge into one entry that carries the most common genes and DNA. This sample is represented by over 30,000 distinct CDR3 sequences; approximately 6% of them were singletons. Around 8% of the sample is held by the ten biggest clonotypes. The specimen sequenced was whole blood. Receptors were obtained from an adult who was a healthcare worker with PCR-confirmed SARS-CoV-2 infection or an uninfected control (not recorded which).

This clonotype came up a few times. This chain connects TRBV5-1 to TRBJ1-1; D ambiguous. The V gene lost 0 bases and the J gene lost 4 bases, with 4 bases spanning the gap. The CDR3 covers 12 residues. Per the germline V gene, CDR1 is SGHRS and CDR2 is YFSETQ. In nucleotides, the CDR3 is TGCGCCAGCAGCTTGGACCTCACTGAAGCTTTCTTT. This codes for CASSLDLTEAFF. The entire variable domain, with the rest obtained from reference TRBV5-1 and TRBJ1-1, is as follows: KAGVTQTPRYLIKTRGQQVTLSCSPISGHRSVSWYQQTPGQGLQFLFEYFSETQRNKGNFPGRFSGRQFSNSRSEMNVSTLELGDSALYLCASSLDLTEAFFGQGTRLTVV.

This clonotype has a count of ten or more. The chain is built from TRBV7-2 and TRBJ1-5; no clear D. CDR1 SGHTA and CDR2 FQGNSA come from the germline V gene. V gave up 2 bases and J gave up 2 bases, with 7 bases separating them. This CDR3 has 14 amino acids. The CDR3 sequence is CASSLSGGNQPQHF. CDR3 DNA sequence: TGTGCCAGCAGCTTATCCGGGGGCAATCAGCCCCAGCATTTT.

V gene TRBV12-3 or TRBV12-4 combines with J gene TRBJ2-3, with 9 positions matching TRBD2. V gave up 7 bases and J gave up 4 bases; unmatched junction bases: 9. This CDR3 has 15 residues. The CDR3 protein is CASNLGLATSDTQYF. The CDR3, as DNA: TGTGCCAGCAACCTGGGACTAGCCACGTCAGATACGCAGTATTTT.

This clonotype has at least ten counts. The V gene is TRBV20-1, the J gene TRBJ1-5, with 7 nucleotides matching TRBD1. The CDR3 is 13 amino acids. The V gene end was trimmed by 1 base and the J gene end by 10 bases; junction bases not matched to a gene: 7. The V gene's germline CDR1 is DFQATT and CDR2 SNEGSKA (reference sequence). This chain's CDR3 is CSARGQGTNPQHF. CDR3 sequence (DNA): TGCAGTGCTAGAGGACAGGGAACGAATCCCCAGCATTTT.

CDR3 residues: CASKTAANYGYTF. In DNA, the CDR3 is TGTGCCAGCAAGACTGCAGCTAACTATGGCTACACCTTC. The V and J genes are TRBV6-1 and TRBJ1-2, with D unresolved. Deletions cut 7 bases from V and 0 bases from J, with 9 bases between. Germline CDR1 MNHNS, CDR2 SASEGT. This CDR3 spans 13 amino acids.

Comments on this clonotype: A far larger clone lies a single base away; this is likely a read error. The V gene is TRBV7-2, the J gene TRBJ2-5, with 7 bases lining up with TRBD1. Germline CDR1 reads SGHTA; CDR2 reads FQGNSA. CDR3 length equals 14 residues. The V gene end was trimmed by 3 bases and the J gene end by 1 base; junction bases not matched to a gene: 2. Written as DNA, the CDR3 is TGTGCCAGCAGCTTGGGACAGCCCCAAGAGACCCAGTACTTC. It yields the protein CASSLGQPQETQYF.

This clonotype was picked up many times. This chain connects TRBV14 to TRBJ2-5, with D perhaps matching TRBD2 (6 bases). From germline, CDR1 is SGHDN and CDR2 FVKESK. V lost 1 base, J lost 1 base, and 7 bases lay in between. This CDR3 comprises 14 residues. The DNA for the CDR3 is TGTGCCAGCAGCCAAGTTAGCGGCCAAGAGACCCAGTACTTC. This codes for CASSQVSGQETQYF.

The V call is TRBV7-8, the J call TRBJ1-2; D is perhaps TRBD1 (6 bases). V lost 7 bases, J lost 2 bases, and 11 bases lay in between. The V gene's germline CDR1 is SGHVS and CDR2 FQNEAQ. CDR3 length: 13 amino acids. CDR3 in DNA: TGTGCCAGCACCGGTACAGGGAACTATGGCTACACCTTC. As protein: CASTGTGNYGYTF. Using reference TRBV7-8 and TRBJ1-2 for the parts outside the CDR3, the full variable domain is GAGVSQSPRYKVAKRGQDVALRCDPISGHVSLFWYQQALGQGPEFLTYFQNEAQLDKSGLPSDRFFAERPEGSVSTLKIQRTQQEDSAVYLCASTGTGNYGYTFGSGTRLTVV.

This clonotype was counted ten times or more. V usage is TRBV29-1 and J usage is TRBJ1-5, with D maybe TRBD1 (5 bases). Trimming took off 7 bases at V and 2 bases at J, with 15 bases between the two ends. Germline CDR1 is SQVTM and CDR2 is ANQGSEA. This CDR3 is 14 amino acids long. The CDR3 region is CSATSGARNQPQHF. The CDR3 coding sequence is TGCAGCGCCACCTCCGGGGCCCGCAATCAGCCCCAGCATTTT. The full variable domain, in which reference TRBV29-1 and TRBJ1-5 provide the parts outside the CDR3, is SAVISQKPSRDICQRGTSLTIQCQVDSQVTMMFWYRQQPGQSLTLIATANQGSEATYESGFVIDKFPISRPNLTFSTLTVSNMSPEDSSIYLCSATSGARNQPQHFGDGTRLSIL.

This clonotype was recorded many times. The chain links TRBV7-9 to TRBJ1-4; 10 positions match TRBD1. The CDR3 has 15 residues. V lost 5 bases and J lost 8; bases outside the gene matches: 8. CDR1 is SEHNR, CDR2 FQNEAQ, per germline (reference sequence). DNA of the CDR3: TGTGCCAGCAGCGGGAGACAGGGGGCAAGGGAAAAACTGTTTTTT. This translates into CASSGRQGAREKLFF.